The 21 T cell receptor beta chains listed next were all sequenced from one sample in a study of shared clonotypes between healthy human individuals. CD8 cells regarded as naive lacked CD45RO, were positively chosen for CCR7, and omitted terminally differentiated effector memory CD45RA+ cells. Some clones are missing from TCRdb's copy, which holds only in-frame ones; the method was immunoSEQ multiplex PCR. The repertoire holds about 680,000 clones, with about 92% as singletons. The sequencing input was naive CD8+ T cells sorted from blood. These receptors came from a man between 25 and 39 years old in good health.

The J gene is TRBJ2-1, the V gene TRBV7-3; TRBD1 is a possible D gene (5 bases). The length of the CDR3 is 14 residues. V was pared by 0 bases and J by 4 bases, with 7 bases between. Per the germline V gene, CDR1 is SGHTA and CDR2 is FQGTGA. The CDR3 loop is CASSLTQGYNEQFF. The DNA of the CDR3 is TGTGCCAGCAGCTTAACCCAGGGTTACAATGAGCAGTTCTTC.

The chain carries TRBV9 and TRBJ2-3, with D perhaps assigned TRBD1 or TRBD2 (5 bases each). Deletions cut 4 bases from V and 0 bases from J, with 15 bases between. This CDR3 is 16 amino acids long. The germline V gene has CDR1 SGDLS and CDR2 YYNGEE. CDR3 DNA sequence: TGTGCCAGCAGCCCTGGGGACCTCACTAGCACAGATACGCAGTATTTT. This gives the protein CASSPGDLTSTDTQYF.

The chain joins TRBV25-1 to TRBJ2-7; D remains unclear. Germline V gives CDR1 MGHDK, CDR2 SYGVNS. The CDR3 spans 13 residues. V was trimmed by 4 bases and J by 0 bases, leaving 7 bases between them. The CDR3 DNA is TGTGCCAGCAGTGCGCCAGACTCCTACGAGCAGTACTTC. This translates into CASSAPDSYEQYF.

The chain uses TRBV9 and TRBJ2-3; the D gene is possibly TRBD2 (5 bases). V was pared by 0 bases and J by 6 bases, with 8 bases between. The CDR3 extends over 13 amino acids. Germline lookup yields CDR1 SGDLS and CDR2 YYNGEE. Written as DNA, the CDR3 is TGTGCCAGCAGCGTAGACGGGGTCGATACGCAGTATTTT. It encodes CASSVDGVDTQYF. Based on the CDR3 plus reference TRBV9 and TRBJ2-3, the full variable domain is DSGVTQTPKHLITATGQRVTLRCSPRSGDLSVYWYQQSLDQGLQFLIQYYNGEERAKGNILERFSAQQFPDLHSELNLSSLELGDSALYFCASSVDGVDTQYFGPGTRLTVL.

This chain uses TRBV21-1 with TRBJ2-7; the table's D call, TRBD2, has no DNA check behind it. TRBV21-1 is designated a pseudogene. The CDR3 spans 19 residues. CDR3 loop: CASSNAPRGGGITPYEQYF. DNA for the CDR3: TGTGCCAGCAGCAACGCGCCCCGAGGGGGAGGGATTACACCCTACGAGCAGTACTTC.

This clone occurred once. The CDR3 nucleotides read TGTGCCAGCAGCACACCGCCCGGGACAGGCCCCTACGAGCAGTACTTC. Translated, it gives CASSTPPGTGPYEQYF. The chain recombines TRBV7-2 with TRBJ2-7; TRBD1 matches at 8 bases. V was pared by 5 bases and J by 2 bases, with 11 bases of the junction left unmatched. The CDR3 has 16 amino acids. Germline V gene lookup returns CDR1 SGHTA and CDR2 FQGNSA.

This rearrangement joins TRBV4-3 to TRBJ2-1; D remains unclear. Trimming took off 4 bases at V and 8 bases at J, with 12 bases between the two ends. Per the germline V gene, CDR1 is LGHNA and CDR2 is YSLEER. The CDR3 length is 13 residues. CDR3 coding DNA: TGCGCCAGCAGCCCATGGAAAGGGTATGAGCAGTTCTTC. It is translated as CASSPWKGYEQFF.

The count of this clone is one. V is TRBV6-1 and J is TRBJ2-5; 10 nucleotides align to TRBD2. The CDR3 has 16 amino acids. CDR1 and CDR2 from the germline V gene are MNHNS and SASEGT. The ends lost 4 bases at V and 4 bases at J; junction bases unmatched: 9. The DNA of the CDR3 is TGTGCCAGCAGTGTCCTAGCGGGAGAAACTGGAGAGACCCAGTACTTC. Protein: CASSVLAGETGETQYF.

The chain has TRBV5-1 and TRBJ2-2, with TRBD1 identical over 7 bases. The CDR3 length is 17 residues. Germline V gene data show CDR1 as SGHRS and CDR2 as YFSETQ. The V and J ends lost 4 bases and 4 bases, in that order; junction bases with no gene match: 13. The CDR3 here is CASSPGQDRRATGELFF. The CDR3 DNA reads TGCGCCAGCAGCCCAGGACAGGACCGCCGGGCCACCGGGGAGCTGTTTTTT.

This sequence joins TRBV7-9 and TRBJ2-5; 12 bases are shared with TRBD2. V trimming: 5 bases; J trimming: 5 bases; junction bases outside the gene matches: 9. This CDR3 has 16 amino acids. The germline gives CDR1 SEHNR, CDR2 FQNEAQ (reference sequence). The CDR3 here is CASSAQTSGRIETQYF. The CDR3, as DNA: TGTGCCAGCAGCGCGCAAACTAGCGGGAGGATTGAGACCCAGTACTTC.

The V and J genes are TRBV7-9 and TRBJ2-7; TRBD2 matches 9 bases. The V gene's germline CDR1 is SEHNR and CDR2 FQNEAQ (reference sequence). The J segment lost 3 bases and the V segment lost 5 bases, leaving 14 bases of the junction unmatched. There are 17 residues in the CDR3. The CDR3 region is CASSHRGELAGSYEQYF. CDR3 nucleotide sequence: TGTGCCAGCAGCCATAGGGGTGAGCTAGCGGGAAGCTACGAGCAGTACTTC.

The chain links TRBV7-9 to TRBJ1-1, with TRBD1 matching 10 bases. Germline trimming cut 5 bases from V and 5 bases from J; bases unmatched to any gene: 11. Germline lookup yields CDR1 SEHNR and CDR2 FQNEAQ (reference sequence). CDR3 length: 16 residues. CDR3 bases: TGTGCCAGCAGCACGATACCGGGACAGGGGCGGACTGAAGCTTTCTTT. Translating it yields CASSTIPGQGRTEAFF.

The rearrangement links TRBV18 to TRBJ2-1, with 7 bases matching TRBD1. J gave up 6 bases and V 8 bases, and 7 bases lay outside the gene matches. CDR1 and CDR2 from the germline V gene are KGHSH and LQKENI. This CDR3 region has 13 residues. This chain's CDR3 is CASALGGPNEQFF. The CDR3 DNA follows: TGTGCCAGCGCACTAGGGGGCCCCAATGAGCAGTTCTTC.

The chain is built from TRBV15 and TRBJ2-7; D remains unclear. Deletions cut 2 bases from V and 4 bases from J, with 18 bases between. CDR1 and CDR2 (germline): LNHNV, YYDKDF (reference sequence). This CDR3 comprises 16 residues. CDR3 sequence reads: CATSRRGGVLSYEQYF. CDR3 nucleotide sequence: TGTGCCACCAGCAGACGAGGTGGGGTCCTATCTTACGAGCAGTACTTC. Drawing the rest from reference TRBV15 and TRBJ2-7, the complete variable domain is DAMVIQNPRYQVTQFGKPVTLSCSQTLNHNVMYWYQQKSSQAPKLLFHYYDKDFNNEADTPDNFQSRRPNTSFCFLDIRSPGLGDTAMYLCATSRRGGVLSYEQYFGPGTRLTVT.

The sample holds one count of this clone. This sequence joins TRBV28 and TRBJ2-7; D may be TRBD2 (5 bases). Trimming cost V 0 bases and J 0 bases, with 12 bases left between them. The CDR3 extends over 16 amino acids. Per the germline V gene, CDR1 is MDHEN and CDR2 is SYDVKM. The CDR3 DNA sequence: TGTGCCAGCAGTTTATGGTTACCAACTAGCTCCTACGAGCAGTACTTC. Its translation: CASSLWLPTSSYEQYF. Variable domain in full (rest from reference TRBV28 and TRBJ2-7): DVKVTQSSRYLVKRTGEKVFLECVQDMDHENMFWYRQDPGLGLRLIYFSYDVKMKEKGDIPEGYSVSREKKERFSLILESASTNQTSMYLCASSLWLPTSSYEQYFGPGTRLTVT.

CDR3 DNA sequence: TGTGCCAGCAGCTCCTTGGGGAGAGGGTTCAATGAGCAGTTCTTC. This sequence encodes CASSSLGRGFNEQFF. The genes are TRBV11-2 and TRBJ2-1, with a possible D match to TRBD2 (5 bases). The CDR3 has 15 amino acids. V lost 4 bases and J lost 6, with 16 bases in between. CDR1 is SGHAT, CDR2 FQNNGV, per germline.

V and J are TRBV28 and TRBJ2-7; a possible D gene is TRBD2 (6 bases). The V gene's germline CDR1 is MDHEN and CDR2 SYDVKM. The CDR3 has 13 residues. Trimming removed 8 bases at V and 2 bases at J, with 13 bases between. The CDR3, as DNA: TGTGCCAGCGGTCCGGGACTGGCCTACGAGCAGTACTTC. Translation gives CASGPGLAYEQYF.

The chain has TRBV2 and TRBJ2-2; 10 bases are a match to TRBD2. Trimming took 3 bases from V and 5 from J; bases not matched to a gene: 6. CDR3 length: 16 amino acids. Germline V CDR1 and CDR2: SNHLY, FYNNEI. CDR3: CASSEIGLAETGELFF. CDR3 nucleotides: TGTGCCAGCAGTGAGATCGGACTAGCGGAGACCGGGGAGCTGTTTTTT. The full variable domain, with the rest looked up from reference TRBV2 and TRBJ2-2, is EPEVTQTPSHQVTQMGQEVILRCVPISNHLYFYWYRQILGQKVEFLVSFYNNEISEKSEIFDDQFSVERPDGSNFTLKIRSTKLEDSAMYFCASSEIGLAETGELFFGEGSRLTVL.

Of note for this clone: The sample has other DNA sequences that encode this CDR3 too. The chain recombines TRBV4-1 with TRBJ2-7, with D possibly being TRBD2 (6 bases). V gave up 2 bases and J gave up 3 bases, with 14 bases separating them. This CDR3 is built from 15 residues. Germline V gene lookup returns CDR1 MGHRA and CDR2 YSYEKL. The CDR3 DNA reads TGCGCCAGCAGCCAACGGACCGGGGACTTCTACGAGCAGTACTTC. This gives the protein CASSQRTGDFYEQYF.

The chain links TRBV30 to TRBJ2-2, with D uncertain. Between the trimmed V and J ends, which lost 1 base and 6 bases, there was a span of 6 bases. Germline lookup yields CDR1 GTSNPN and CDR2 SVGIG (reference sequence). The CDR3 length is 12 residues. In DNA form, the CDR3 reads TGTGCCTGGAGTGAAGAGGCCGGGGAGCTGTTTTTT. Translating gives CAWSEEAGELFF. The full variable domain, in which reference TRBV30 and TRBJ2-2 provide the parts outside the CDR3, is SQTIHQWPATLVQPVGSPLSLECTVEGTSNPNLYWYRQAAGRGLQLLFYSVGIGQISSEVPQNLSASRPQDRQFILSSKKLLLSDSGFYLCAWSEEAGELFFGEGSRLTVL.

V and J are TRBV6-5 and TRBJ1-2, with 9 nucleotides matching TRBD1. This CDR3 is built from 14 residues. V trimming: 5 bases; J trimming: 4 bases; junction bases outside the gene matches: 5. Looked up from germline, CDR1 is MNHEY and CDR2 is SVGAGI. CDR3 protein: CASSGTGTAYGYTF. The CDR3 DNA sequence: TGTGCCAGCAGTGGGACAGGGACTGCCTATGGCTACACCTTC.